This T cell receptor (beta chain) was documented in a study of identical twins. One entry per CDR3 protein results from TCRdb running MiXCR on the 5' RACE reads. In the table there are about 660,000 distinct CDR3 sequences, over 8.5% of which are singletons. Overall study findings and caveats: The analysis was cross-sectional rather than longitudinal within donors.

The sample holds a few counts of this clonotype. Its antigen is not known. V was pared by 5 bases and J by 0 bases, with 7 bases of the junction left unmatched. This CDR3 contains 15 residues. The germline V gene has CDR1 MNHEY and CDR2 SMNVEV (reference sequence). These data were also reused for a study on yellow fever vaccine responses in identical twins.

This chain connects TRBV27 to TRBJ2-7; 7 bases line up with TRBD2. This sequence was found in a woman aged 18-29 years in good health. Sample: PBMCs. The CDR3 is CASSTHGGTSYEQYF. The CDR3 nucleotides read TGTGCCAGCAGTACACACGGGGGGACCTCCTACGAGCAGTACTTC.